The 28 T cell receptor beta chains reported below all come from one sample, sequenced in a study of T cells in Graves' hyperthyroidism and ophthalmopathy (dated by TCRdb to about 2019). Receptors were amplified or captured by multiplex PCR. TCRdb records Illumina HiSeq 2000 as the sequencer. The TCR beta CDR3 regions were amplified from RNA transcripts. The first round of RT-PCR for the TCR CDR3 was performed with the HTBI primer set and the Qiagen OneStep RT-PCR kit. Using fastp at Q25 and MiXCR, TCRdb reprocessed the public reads and kept productive beta chains. Identical CDR3 proteins give one entry, which carries the most common genes and DNA. For this sample there are about 720,000 distinct CDR3 sequences; approximately 19% appear just once. The leading ten clones occupy roughly 17% of the sample. The source material was blood. Receptor source: a woman in her forties or fifties with Graves' hyperthyroidism that later progressed to Graves' ophthalmopathy.

The CDR3, as DNA: TGTGCCAGCACCCGGGACACAGCGAACACCGGGGAGCTGTTTTTT. Encoded protein: CASTRDTANTGELFF. This rearrangement joins TRBV2 to TRBJ2-2; D perhaps matches TRBD1 (6 bases). This CDR3 contains 15 residues. Trimming took 7 bases from V and 0 from J, leaving 12 bases between them. Germline V gene lookup returns CDR1 SNHLY and CDR2 FYNNEI.

This clonotype came up many times. The chain uses TRBV20-1 and TRBJ2-1, with 11 bases matching TRBD2. The CDR3 spans 17 residues. The germline V gene encodes CDR1 DFQATT and CDR2 SNEGSKA (reference sequence). The CDR3 sequence: CNAAIPLAGGPYNEQFF. The CDR3 DNA reads TGCAATGCGGCGATACCCTTAGCGGGGGGGCCGTACAATGAGCAGTTCTTC.

This clonotype was seen repeatedly, ten times or more. V usage is TRBV2 and J usage is TRBJ1-5, with D perhaps TRBD1 (6 bases). CDR1 is SNHLY, CDR2 FYNNEI, per germline. The germline V and J ends were trimmed by 7 bases and 5 bases, with 12 bases remaining between them. This CDR3 has 13 residues. The CDR3 DNA is TGTGCCAGCATGCCGAACAGGGATCAGCCCCAGCATTTT. Its translation is CASMPNRDQPQHF.

The table lists this clonotype with many counts. The V gene is TRBV11-2, the J gene TRBJ1-2; D remains unclear. This CDR3 is 14 amino acids long. Germline V gene data show CDR1 as SGHAT and CDR2 as FQNNGV. V lost 3 bases, J lost 3 bases, and 11 bases lay in between. The DNA of the CDR3 is TGTGCCAGCAGCTTTCGTAGGGAGTACTATGGCTACACCTTC. Amino acids: CASSFRREYYGYTF.

This sequence joins TRBV19 and TRBJ2-7, with D maybe TRBD1 (6 bases). V was shortened by 2 bases and J by 0 bases, with 8 bases between the two germline ends. The CDR3 length is 14 residues. Germline V gene data show CDR1 as LNHDA and CDR2 as SQIVND (reference sequence). CDR3 region: CASSIWDNSYEQYF. CDR3 DNA: TGTGCCAGTAGTATATGGGACAACTCCTACGAGCAGTACTTC.

V is TRBV6-2 or TRBV6-3 and J is TRBJ1-1, with a possible D match to TRBD1 (5 bases). The germline V and J ends were trimmed by 5 bases and 4 bases, with 11 bases remaining between them. From germline, CDR1 is MNHEY and CDR2 SVGEGT. The CDR3 length is 13 residues. As DNA, the CDR3 is TGTGCCAGCAGTGGCAGGGAAGGCACTGAAGCTTTCTTT. This gives the protein CASSGREGTEAFF.

This clonotype has a handful of counts. The chain carries TRBV15 and TRBJ1-2; no clear D gene. The germline CDR1 and CDR2 sequences are LNHNV and YYDKDF (reference sequence). This CDR3 has 15 amino acids. V lost 1 base and J 4 bases, leaving 13 bases between the germline ends. CDR3 sequence: CATSRGLDGIYGYTF. Here the CDR3 DNA reads TGTGCCACCAGCAGAGGCCTCGACGGGATCTATGGCTACACCTTC.

The sample holds many counts of this clonotype. The rearrangement joins TRBV20-1 to TRBJ2-3; TRBD2 might be the D (7 bases). V gave up 1 base and J gave up 3 bases, with 17 bases separating them. CDR3 length: 16 amino acids. Germline values: CDR1 DFQATT, CDR2 SNEGSKA (reference sequence). The CDR3 DNA reads TGCAGTGCTAGAGCTACCCTGGGGGGGCGGACAGATACGCAGTATTTT. Its protein product is CSARATLGGRTDTQYF.

This clonotype was detected a few times. The chain has TRBV6-2 or TRBV6-3 and TRBJ1-2; tentative D call: TRBD1 (5 bases). The germline gives CDR1 MNHEY, CDR2 SVGEGT. V gave up 3 bases and J gave up 7 bases, with 12 bases separating them. There are 13 residues in the CDR3. For the CDR3, the DNA is TGTGCCAGCAGTTATATCCAGGGAGTTGGCTACACCTTC. Its protein is CASSYIQGVGYTF.

This clonotype came up a few times. The chain combines TRBV24-1 with TRBJ2-1; D not resolved. This CDR3 spans 13 amino acids. CDR1 and CDR2 from the germline V gene are KGHDR and SFDVKD. V was pared by 4 bases and J by 4 bases, with 7 bases between. In DNA form, the CDR3 reads TGTGCCACCAGTGACCCCGCATACAATGAGCAGTTCTTC. It specifies CATSDPAYNEQFF.

This clonotype was found a few times. The genes are TRBV6-1 and TRBJ2-2; D is possibly TRBD1 (8 bases). Germline values: CDR1 MNHNS, CDR2 SASEGT. The V end was cut by 5 bases, the J end by 6 bases, with 13 bases between. The CDR3 has 14 amino acids. CDR3 in DNA: TGTGCCAGCAGTACTACAGGGGGGGCCGGGGAGCTGTTTTTT. Protein sequence: CASSTTGGAGELFF.

This clonotype was seen a few times. V gene TRBV6-9 combines with J gene TRBJ2-6; D perhaps matches TRBD1 (6 bases). Germline loops: CDR1 MNHGY, CDR2 SVAAGI. The CDR3 covers 15 residues. Trimming left V 4 bases short and J 6 bases short, with 13 bases between. DNA of the CDR3: TGTGCCAGCAGTTCCGGGACACTAGAGGCCAACGTCCTGACTTTC. The encoded protein is CASSSGTLEANVLTF.

The genes are TRBV6-9 and TRBJ2-7; no definite D call. V gave up 3 bases and J gave up 0 bases, with 6 bases separating them. The CDR3 loop spans 13 amino acids. From germline, CDR1 is MNHGY and CDR2 SVAAGI. The CDR3 protein is CASSYRPSYEQYF. The CDR3 DNA is TGTGCCAGCAGTTACCGGCCCTCCTACGAGCAGTACTTC.

The chain combines TRBV9 with TRBJ1-1; TRBD1 agrees at 7 bases. The CDR3 is made up of 16 amino acids. Germline assignment: CDR1 SGDLS and CDR2 YYNGEE. The trim removed 6 bases at V and 1 base at J, leaving 12 bases unmatched. Here the CDR3 reads CASTPTIGQENTEAFF. The CDR3, as DNA: TGTGCCAGCACCCCAACCATCGGACAGGAGAACACTGAAGCTTTCTTT.

There are many counts of this clonotype. The gene calls are TRBV20-1 and TRBJ2-1; 11 bases are a match to TRBD2. Trimming at V came to 5 bases and at J to 7 bases, leaving 10 bases not matched to a gene. This CDR3 region has 15 residues. Per germline, CDR1 DFQATT and CDR2 SNEGSKA (reference sequence). As DNA, the CDR3 is TGCAGTGCTCCATTTACTAGCGGGGGAACTAATGAGCAGTTCTTC. Its translation: CSAPFTSGGTNEQFF.

This rearrangement joins TRBV3-1 to TRBJ2-2; TRBD1 matches 9 bases. Germline-derived CDR1 and CDR2 are LGHDT and YNNKEL (reference sequence). With 3 bases clipped from V and 2 bases from J, the junction kept 4 bases outside the gene matches. The length of the CDR3 is 16 residues. The DNA for the CDR3 is TGTGCCAGCAGCCAGGCGGGACAGGGTAACACCGGGGAGCTGTTTTTT. It yields the protein CASSQAGQGNTGELFF. The variable domain in full, completed from reference TRBV3-1 and TRBJ2-2, reads DTAVSQTPKYLVTQMGNDKSIKCEQNLGHDTMYWYKQDSKKFLKIMFSYNNKELIINETVPNRFSPKSPDKAHLNLHINSLELGDSAVYFCASSQAGQGNTGELFFGEGSRLTVL.

This clonotype was detected many times. The V gene is TRBV7-2, the J gene TRBJ2-1; D is ambiguous. Germline V gene sequence: CDR1 SGHTA, CDR2 FQGNSA. The CDR3 sequence is 14 residues long. V was clipped by 4 bases and J by 6 bases, with 13 bases between them. In nucleotides, the CDR3 is TGTGCCAGCAGCTCAGACCCTTTAGGCAATGAGCAGTTCTTC. It is translated as CASSSDPLGNEQFF.

This clonotype was counted at least ten times. The V gene is TRBV6-1, the J gene TRBJ1-1; perhaps TRBD1 as D (6 bases). Trimming removed 0 bases from V and 5 bases from J, with 13 bases in between. CDR1 and CDR2 from the germline V gene are MNHNS and SASEGT. CDR3 length equals 15 residues. The CDR3 sequence: CASSEASGAGTEAFF. The CDR3 nucleotides are TGTGCCAGCAGTGAAGCGTCGGGGGCAGGGACTGAAGCTTTCTTT.

This clonotype was counted many times. The chain carries TRBV5-4 and TRBJ2-7; TRBD2 might be the D (6 bases). With 0 bases removed from V and 6 bases from J, the gap between germline ends came to 13 bases. The CDR3 is 14 amino acids. Germline CDR1 and CDR2: SGHNT and YYREEE (reference sequence). The CDR3 nucleotides are TGTGCCAGCAGCTTGGCCGGGGGAAACGCCGAGCAGTACTTC. Protein product: CASSLAGGNAEQYF.

V is TRBV27 and J is TRBJ1-2; the D gene is possibly TRBD1 (6 bases). Germline loops: CDR1 MNHEY, CDR2 SMNVEV (reference sequence). V was clipped by 7 bases and J by 2 bases, with 20 bases between them. The CDR3 totals 16 residues. The CDR3 DNA reads as TGTGCCAGCAAAGCCGGGACAAGGGGCATAAACTATGGCTACACCTTC. Translating it yields CASKAGTRGINYGYTF.

This clonotype showed up many times. The chain couples TRBV2 to TRBJ1-2, with D perhaps TRBD1 (6 bases). This CDR3 region has 13 residues. Germline CDR1 is SNHLY and CDR2 is FYNNEI. The germline V and J ends were trimmed by 1 base and 5 bases, with 8 bases remaining between them. The CDR3 spells CASSEGTVYGYTF. The CDR3, as DNA: TGTGCCAGCAGTGAAGGGACAGTGTATGGCTACACCTTC.

This clonotype has more than one count but fewer than ten. The V call is TRBV6-6, the J call TRBJ1-1; no clear D. Trimming pared 2 bases from V and 0 bases from J, leaving 10 bases between. This CDR3 contains 15 residues. CDR1 and CDR2 from the germline V gene are MNHNY and SVGAGI (reference sequence). The CDR3 coding sequence is TGTGCCAGCAGTTACCGAGACGGCATGAACACTGAAGCTTTCTTT. It is translated as CASSYRDGMNTEAFF.

This clonotype was counted many times. This rearrangement joins TRBV3-1 to TRBJ1-5; a weak D match, TRBD1 (6 bases). V lost 1 base and J lost 7, with 11 bases in between. CDR1 and CDR2 (germline): LGHDT, YNNKEL (reference sequence). The CDR3 is made up of 14 amino acids. CDR3 amino acids: CASSQGGARQPQHF. As DNA, the CDR3 is TGTGCCAGCAGCCAAGGGGGGGCGAGGCAGCCCCAGCATTTT.

This sequence joins TRBV4-3 and TRBJ1-1, with TRBD1 matching 7 bases. The J segment lost 3 bases and the V segment lost 3 bases, leaving 7 bases of the junction unmatched. From germline, CDR1 is LGHNA and CDR2 YSLEER. The CDR3 totals 15 residues. The CDR3 spells CASSQARQGHTEAFF. DNA for the CDR3: TGCGCCAGCAGCCAGGCTCGACAGGGTCACACTGAAGCTTTCTTT.

This clonotype was observed a few times. A junction end diverges from the germline sequence, so it may reflect a read error. V usage is TRBV6-5 and J usage is TRBJ1-2; tentatively, D is TRBD1 (5 bases). Per the germline V gene, CDR1 is MNHEY and CDR2 is SVGAGI. This CDR3 is 16 amino acids long. The CDR3 sequence is CASSYSSPGRNYDYTF. CDR3 in DNA: TGTGCCAGCAGTTACTCATCCCCGGGACGGAACTATGACTACACCTTC.

This clonotype came up once. CDR3 residues: CASSQMGGENTIYF. Here the CDR3 DNA reads TGCGCCAGCAGCCAAATGGGGGGAGAAAACACCATATATTTT. V usage is TRBV4-1 and J usage is TRBJ1-3; D is perhaps TRBD1 (5 bases). The germline V gene has CDR1 MGHRA and CDR2 YSYEKL. This CDR3 is 14 amino acids long. Trimming removed 2 bases at V and 6 bases at J, with 11 bases between.

There are many counts of this clonotype. The chain links TRBV7-9 to TRBJ1-1, with D tentatively TRBD1 (6 bases). V lost 1 base to trimming and J lost 10 bases, with 16 bases between them. Per germline, CDR1 SEHNR and CDR2 FQNEAQ (reference sequence). This CDR3 has 14 amino acids. The CDR3 sequence is CASSLGGAGARAFF. For the CDR3, the DNA is TGTGCCAGCAGCTTAGGAGGTGCAGGGGCGCGAGCTTTCTTT.

This clonotype was counted many times. The V call is TRBV14, the J call TRBJ2-7; 7 bases are shared with TRBD1. J lost 3 bases, V lost 0 bases, and 2 bases had no gene match. The germline CDR1 and CDR2 sequences are SGHDN and FVKESK. The CDR3 consists of 14 residues. The CDR3 here is CASSQDGTDYEQYF. For the CDR3, the DNA is TGTGCCAGCAGCCAAGACGGGACAGACTACGAGCAGTACTTC.